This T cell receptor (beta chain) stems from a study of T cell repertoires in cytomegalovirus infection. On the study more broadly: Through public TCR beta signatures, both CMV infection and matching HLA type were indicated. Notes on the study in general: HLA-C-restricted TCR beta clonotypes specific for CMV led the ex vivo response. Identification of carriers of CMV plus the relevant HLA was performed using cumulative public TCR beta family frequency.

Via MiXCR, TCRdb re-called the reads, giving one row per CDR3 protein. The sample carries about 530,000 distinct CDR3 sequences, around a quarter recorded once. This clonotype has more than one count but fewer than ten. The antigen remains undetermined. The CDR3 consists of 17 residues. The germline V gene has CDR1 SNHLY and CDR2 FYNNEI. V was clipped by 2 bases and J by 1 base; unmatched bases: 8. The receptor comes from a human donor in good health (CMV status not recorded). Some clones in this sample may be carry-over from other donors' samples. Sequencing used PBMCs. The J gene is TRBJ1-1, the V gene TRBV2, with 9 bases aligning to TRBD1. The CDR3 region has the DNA TGTGCCAGCAGTGAACCCCGGACAGGGGAGGGGAACACTGAAGCTTTCTTT. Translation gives CASSEPRTGEGNTEAFF.